This entry features one T cell receptor beta chain sequence. Its antigen is not known. These data are taken from a study of response to subunit inactivated influenza vaccine. Whole-study results and caveats: Each seasonal influenza vaccination, the authors suggested, recruits few new T cells.

One entry per CDR3 protein, called by TCRdb with MiXCR from the RT-PCR reads. Of about 700,000 distinct CDR3 sequences in the sample, about 15% were seen once. The specimen comprised PBMCs from blood, sampled 14 days before vaccination. The clonotype comes from a man aged 50 to 60 who received an inactivated influenza vaccine.

The CDR3 region is CASSPEGGLGGYTF. The CDR3 nucleotides read TGTGCCAGCAGCCCGGAGGGAGGTTTAGGTGGCTACACCTTC. This chain connects TRBV7-2 to TRBJ1-2; no reliable D call. Trimming stripped 5 bases from V and 7 bases from J, with 17 bases between. The CDR3 totals 14 residues. The germline V gene encodes CDR1 SGHTA and CDR2 FQGNSA.